A single sample gave rise to the 18 T cell receptor beta chains below, sequenced in a study of CD8 T cells in Susac syndrome. After extraction with the RNeasy kit, roughly 0.45 to 1 ug of the RNA was reverse transcribed using random hexamers. TCRdb reprocessed the immunoSEQ multiplex PCR reads via MiXCR and lists one record per CDR3 protein. The table records approximately 140,000 distinct CDR3 sequences, roughly 95% of them present only once. The sequenced sample was CD4+ T cells from PBMCs. The source is a human donor with multiple sclerosis.

The chain uses TRBV3-1 and TRBJ1-1; D unclear. This CDR3 is 13 amino acids long. Germline V lookup: CDR1 LGHDT, CDR2 YNNKEL (reference sequence). V dropped 2 bases and J dropped 4 bases, with 8 bases sitting between them. The DNA of the CDR3 is TGTGCCAGCAGCCAATTTGTCCTCACTGAAGCTTTCTTT. It translates to CASSQFVLTEAFF.

The chain couples TRBV20-1 to TRBJ2-3; the D gene is possibly TRBD2 (6 bases). This CDR3 has 16 residues. CDR1 is DFQATT and CDR2 is SNEGSKA in the germline V gene (reference sequence). Trimming removed 0 bases from V and 0 bases from J, with 13 bases in between. CDR3 region: CSARDLLATSTDTQYF. CDR3 coding DNA: TGCAGTGCTAGAGATCTCCTAGCGACCAGCACAGATACGCAGTATTTT.

The rearrangement uses TRBV12-3 or TRBV12-4 and TRBJ2-3; D gene ambiguous. With 1 base removed from V and 2 bases from J, the gap between germline ends came to 7 bases. This CDR3 is built from 14 residues. The CDR3, as DNA: TGTGCCAGCAGTTTAGGACACCTCACAGATACGCAGTATTTT. It codes for CASSLGHLTDTQYF.

This sequence joins TRBV30 and TRBJ1-6; D gene uncertain. Germline values: CDR1 GTSNPN, CDR2 SVGIG (reference sequence). This CDR3 has 12 residues. V lost 7 bases, J lost 4 bases, and 8 bases lay in between. The CDR3 protein is CASALYNSPLHF. DNA of the CDR3: TGTGCCTCAGCCTTATATAATTCACCCCTCCACTTT.

The gene calls are TRBV24-1 and TRBJ1-2; D is unclear. Trimming took 3 bases from V and 1 from J, leaving 5 bases between them. The CDR3 has 13 amino acids. Germline CDR1 and CDR2: KGHDR and SFDVKD. CDR3 in amino acids: CATSDRVNYGYTF. The CDR3 coding sequence is TGTGCCACCAGTGATCGCGTTAACTATGGCTACACCTTC.

The chain joins TRBV12-3 or TRBV12-4 to TRBJ1-1; D possibly corresponds to TRBD1 (6 bases). The CDR3 has 13 residues. The V end lost 7 bases, the J end lost 4 bases, and 13 bases lay between the germline ends. The CDR3 spells CASIIDRTTEAFF. The CDR3 coding sequence is TGTGCCAGCATCATCGACAGGACCACTGAAGCTTTCTTT.

The chain has TRBV29-1 and TRBJ2-7; D possibly corresponds to TRBD2 (5 bases). V gave up 0 bases and J gave up 9 bases, with 12 bases separating them. This CDR3 has 12 amino acids. Looked up from germline, CDR1 is SQVTM and CDR2 is ANQGSEA. CDR3 in amino acids: CSVEDGVGWQYF. CDR3 nucleotides: TGCAGCGTTGAAGACGGGGTAGGATGGCAGTACTTC.

This chain connects TRBV2 to TRBJ2-7, with D uncertain. This CDR3 has 13 residues. Trimming removed 6 bases from V and 2 bases from J, with 11 bases in between. Germline V gene sequence: CDR1 SNHLY, CDR2 FYNNEI. The CDR3 coding sequence is TGTGCCAGCAGCCCCTTATCGGCCTACGAGCAGTACTTC. This encodes CASSPLSAYEQYF.

V and J are TRBV20-1 and TRBJ2-7; no reliable D call. Germline V gene sequence: CDR1 DFQATT, CDR2 SNEGSKA (reference sequence). This CDR3 is 12 amino acids long. Trimming cost V 3 bases and J 3 bases, with 9 bases left between them. The CDR3 sequence is CSASGGVYEQYF. CDR3 sequence (DNA): TGCAGTGCTAGCGGTGGTGTCTACGAGCAGTACTTC.

The genes are TRBV19 and TRBJ2-7; D remains unclear. The CDR3 is 12 residues long. Trimming took off 5 bases at V and 6 bases at J, with 11 bases between the two ends. Germline V gene sequence: CDR1 LNHDA, CDR2 SQIVND (reference sequence). The CDR3 DNA is TGTGCCAGTAGTGGCGGTATGACCGAGCAGTACTTC. It translates to CASSGGMTEQYF.

The V gene is TRBV5-1, the J gene TRBJ2-5; 12 positions match TRBD2. The CDR3 extends over 18 amino acids. Germline V gene sequence: CDR1 SGHRS, CDR2 YFSETQ. After removal of 1 base from V and 5 bases from J, the junction contained 12 bases not matched to a gene. The CDR3 DNA follows: TGCGCCAGCAGCTTGCTACTTTTGACTAGCGGGAGCAGTGAGACCCAGTACTTC. Translated, it gives CASSLLLLTSGSSETQYF.

The gene calls are TRBV15 and TRBJ2-5; maybe TRBD1 (5 bases). CDR3 length: 13 amino acids. V was pared by 4 bases and J by 5 bases, with 11 bases between. CDR1 and CDR2 (germline): LNHNV, YYDKDF (reference sequence). CDR3 loop: CATSNSGRETQYF. CDR3 nucleotides: TGTGCCACCAGCAACTCAGGGCGGGAGACCCAGTACTTC.

The chain recombines TRBV29-1 with TRBJ2-5; maybe TRBD2 (5 bases). CDR1 SQVTM and CDR2 ANQGSEA come from the germline V gene. Trimming left V 6 bases short and J 0 bases short, with 14 bases between. The CDR3 is made up of 14 amino acids. The DNA of the CDR3 is TGCAGCGTCCACGGAGCGGAGCACCAAGAGACCCAGTACTTC. It translates to CSVHGAEHQETQYF. Complete variable domain (other parts from reference TRBV29-1 and TRBJ2-5): SAVISQKPSRDICQRGTSLTIQCQVDSQVTMMFWYRQQPGQSLTLIATANQGSEATYESGFVIDKFPISRPNLTFSTLTVSNMSPEDSSIYLCSVHGAEHQETQYFGPGTRLLVL.

This chain connects TRBV6-5 to TRBJ2-7; D call uncertain. Germline loops: CDR1 MNHEY, CDR2 SVGAGI. V was clipped by 0 bases and J by 4 bases, with 10 bases between them. The CDR3 loop spans 14 amino acids. CDR3 sequence (DNA): TGTGCCAGCAGTTACTCGAAACTCTCATACGAGCAGTACTTC. Translation: CASSYSKLSYEQYF.

The chain recombines TRBV5-4 with TRBJ2-6, with 7 bases matching TRBD1. V was clipped by 3 bases and J by 4 bases; unmatched bases: 16. The CDR3 loop spans 19 amino acids. Germline assignment: CDR1 SGHNT and CDR2 YYREEE (reference sequence). The CDR3 loop reads CASSSASTPQGVGANVLTF. The CDR3 region has the DNA TGTGCCAGCAGCTCCGCTAGCACTCCCCAGGGGGTCGGGGCCAACGTCCTGACTTTC.

The CDR3, as DNA: TGTGCCAGCAGCCCGGGACAGAAGAAAGAGACCCAGTACTTC. Residues: CASSPGQKKETQYF. The chain has TRBV7-2 and TRBJ2-5; 7 bases are a match to TRBD1. The CDR3 loop spans 14 amino acids. Germline values: CDR1 SGHTA, CDR2 FQGNSA. V lost 5 bases to trimming and J lost 3 bases; unmatched junction nucleotides: 6.

The chain is built from TRBV5-1 and TRBJ2-7, with 13 bases fitting TRBD2. The V gene's germline CDR1 is SGHRS and CDR2 YFSETQ. This CDR3 is built from 15 residues. V was clipped by 2 bases and J by 6 bases; unmatched bases: 5. CDR3 amino acids: CASSFTSGRVREQYF. CDR3 nucleotide sequence: TGCGCCAGCAGCTTCACTAGCGGGAGGGTTCGCGAGCAGTACTTC.

The rearrangement joins TRBV29-1 to TRBJ2-2; tentatively, D is TRBD2 (5 bases). There are 11 residues in the CDR3. Trimming pared 4 bases from V and 8 bases from J, leaving 8 bases between. The germline V gene encodes CDR1 SQVTM and CDR2 ANQGSEA. The CDR3 DNA reads as TGCAGCGTTGGTGAGGGTGGGGAGCTGTTTTTT. Translation gives CSVGEGGELFF.